This T cell receptor (beta chain) emerged from a study of cytomegalovirus exposure and HLA in healthy donors. General study results and limits: TCR beta sequences numbering roughly 16,000 were associated with HLA alleles at 0.05 false discovery rate in a later analysis.

About this clone itself: The antigen is not known.

In the PCR, 60 Vbeta and 13 Jbeta primers were used. The repertoire was sequenced with immunoSEQ multiplex PCR; TCRdb's copy has only in-frame clones and lacks some. The sample lists 110,000 to 150,000 clones, around 79% occurring once. In germline, CDR1 is SGHTA, CDR2 FQGNSA. Unmatched junction bases numbered 7, after V lost 5 bases and J lost 9 bases. CDR3 length: 14 amino acids. This receptor was obtained from a woman between 25 and 40 years old in good health and CMV-seronegative. J is TRBJ2-4 and V is TRBV7-2; 10 bases fit TRBD1. The specimen was PBMCs. The CDR3 loop reads CASSPDRGEGIQYF. The CDR3, as DNA: TGTGCCAGCAGCCCGGACAGGGGGGAGGGCATTCAGTACTTC.